A few counts support the clone carrying this T cell receptor beta chain. The antigen is unknown. Sequenced material consisted of expressed TCRB transcripts (all of the isolated RNA was reverse transcribed). Only in-frame clones appear in the TCRdb table, and some are missing; sequencing was by immunoSEQ multiplex PCR. Seen here are 400,000 to 550,000 clones, 10% to 12% observed once, and the top ten hold around 0.05%. The data were obtained in a study of beta chain features in type 1 diabetes. At the level of the study: When patients were set against healthy donors, age, gender and cell yields were similar. Findings and limits, study-wide: Equally in patients and controls, shorter templates might have been favored by PCR. Patients showed naive, central memory and Treg TCRB repertoires that appeared more similar than those of healthy donors.

By way of CD45RO/CCR7/CD25/CD127/CD95/CD27, the CD4+ regulatory, stem cell-like memory, central memory and naive cells were sorted. This receptor was taken from a woman aged 18-30 years in good health. The sequenced sample was naive CD4+ T cells from blood.

CDR3 in DNA: TGCGCCAGCAGCTTGGCCGTCACCTATGGCTACACCTTC. Amino acid sequence: CASSLAVTYGYTF. This chain connects TRBV5-1 to TRBJ1-2, with unresolved D. This CDR3 region has 13 residues. Germline-derived CDR1 and CDR2 are SGHRS and YFSETQ. The V end lost 0 bases, the J end lost 4 bases, and 7 bases lay between the germline ends. The full variable domain, its missing parts supplied by reference TRBV5-1 and TRBJ1-2, is KAGVTQTPRYLIKTRGQQVTLSCSPISGHRSVSWYQQTPGQGLQFLFEYFSETQRNKGNFPGRFSGRQFSNSRSEMNVSTLELGDSALYLCASSLAVTYGYTFGSGTRLTVV.